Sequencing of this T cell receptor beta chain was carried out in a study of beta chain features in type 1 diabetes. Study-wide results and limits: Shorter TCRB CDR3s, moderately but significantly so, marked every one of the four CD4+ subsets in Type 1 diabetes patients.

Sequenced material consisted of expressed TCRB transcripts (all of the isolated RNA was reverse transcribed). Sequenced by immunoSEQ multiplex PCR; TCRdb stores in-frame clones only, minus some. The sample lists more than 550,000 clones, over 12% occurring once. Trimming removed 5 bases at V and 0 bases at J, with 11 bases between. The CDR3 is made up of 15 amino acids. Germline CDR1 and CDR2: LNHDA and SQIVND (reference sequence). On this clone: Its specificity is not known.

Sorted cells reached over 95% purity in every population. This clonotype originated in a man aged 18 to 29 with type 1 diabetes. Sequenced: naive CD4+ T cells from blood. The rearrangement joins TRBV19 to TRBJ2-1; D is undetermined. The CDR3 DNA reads TGTGCCAGTAGTCTGGAGCTGAGCTCCTACAATGAGCAGTTCTTC. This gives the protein CASSLELSSYNEQFF.